Sequencing of this T cell receptor (beta chain) was carried out in a study of T cell responses to AZD1222 COVID-19 vaccine. Some clones are missing from TCRdb's copy, which holds only in-frame ones; the method was immunoSEQ multiplex PCR. This table holds some 120,000 clones, around nine tenths found once. This clone was recorded a few times. Its antigen is currently unknown. Study-wide results and limits: Among spike-specific TCRs, nearly half reportedly target unmutated variant regions. Vaccine-related CD4 TCRs covered spike, predominating at 160-218 and 743-854.

Trimming removed 3 bases at V and 0 bases at J, with 7 bases between. The CDR3 has 14 residues. The germline V gene encodes CDR1 SGDLS and CDR2 YYNGEE. The chain links TRBV9 to TRBJ1-5; D not resolved. The TCR comes from an adult in good health. Sequencing used peripheral blood, obtained on day 0 of AZD1222 vaccination. CDR3 nucleotides: TGTGCCAGCAGCGACGGAAATAGCAATCAGCCCCAGCATTTT. Protein: CASSDGNSNQPQHF.